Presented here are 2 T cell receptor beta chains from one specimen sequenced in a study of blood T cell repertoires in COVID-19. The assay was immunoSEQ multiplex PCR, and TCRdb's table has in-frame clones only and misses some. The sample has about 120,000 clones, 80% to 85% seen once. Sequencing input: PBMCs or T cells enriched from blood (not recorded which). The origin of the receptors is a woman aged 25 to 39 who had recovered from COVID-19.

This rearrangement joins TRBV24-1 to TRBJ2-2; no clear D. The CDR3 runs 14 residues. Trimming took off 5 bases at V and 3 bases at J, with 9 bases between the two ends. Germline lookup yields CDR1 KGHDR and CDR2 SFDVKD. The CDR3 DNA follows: TGTGCCACCAGTGGAGGCAGCGACACCGGGGAGCTGTTTTTT. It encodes CATSGGSDTGELFF.

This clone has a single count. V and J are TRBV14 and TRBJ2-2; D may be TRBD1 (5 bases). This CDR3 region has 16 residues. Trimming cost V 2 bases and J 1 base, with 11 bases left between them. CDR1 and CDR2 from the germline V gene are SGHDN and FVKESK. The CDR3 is CASSQFFQGNTGELFF. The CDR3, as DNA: TGTGCCAGCAGCCAATTCTTTCAGGGGAACACCGGGGAGCTGTTTTTT.